These 10 T cell receptor beta chains share one sample of origin, sequenced in a study of blood T cell repertoires in COVID-19. Profiling relied on immunoSEQ multiplex PCR, and the TCRdb table lists in-frame clones only, not all of them. The sample comprises hundreds of thousands of clones, approximately 90% of which are singletons, and more than 8.5% rests with the top ten. The sample comprised PBMCs or T cells enriched from blood (not recorded which). The source of these receptors is a woman between 18 and 30 years old who had recovered from COVID-19.

V gene TRBV7-8 combines with J gene TRBJ1-5, with D possibly being TRBD1 (6 bases). Germline V gene sequence: CDR1 SGHVS, CDR2 FQNEAQ. V was cut by 5 bases and J by 5 bases, with 22 bases left in between. The CDR3 is made up of 17 amino acids. This chain's CDR3 is CASSLYRDTRSDQPQHF. The CDR3, as DNA: TGTGCCAGCAGCCTATACCGGGACACTCGATCCGATCAGCCCCAGCATTTT.

This chain uses TRBV7-2 with TRBJ2-7, with D unclear. The CDR3 length is 12 residues. CDR1 and CDR2 from the germline V gene are SGHTA and FQGNSA. V lost 3 bases and J 3 bases, leaving 6 bases between the germline ends. The CDR3 DNA sequence: TGTGCCAGCAGCTTCACTTACTACGAGCAGTACTTC. It translates to CASSFTYYEQYF.

The rearrangement joins TRBV5-1 to TRBJ1-6; D remains ambiguous. This CDR3 region has 14 residues. Germline V gene sequence: CDR1 SGHRS, CDR2 YFSETQ. Trimming cost V 2 bases and J 7 bases, with 10 bases left between them. CDR3 in DNA: TGCGCCAGCAGCTTTCAGGATCCCAATTCACCCCTCCACTTT. It translates to CASSFQDPNSPLHF.

V is TRBV25-1 and J is TRBJ1-4, with 9 bases identical to TRBD1. Trimming removed 4 bases from V and 7 bases from J; junction bases left unmatched: 7. Germline values: CDR1 MGHDK, CDR2 SYGVNS. The length of the CDR3 is 15 residues. Here the CDR3 reads CASSVPGTGTEKLFF. CDR3 sequence (DNA): TGTGCCAGCAGTGTTCCCGGGACAGGGACTGAAAAACTGTTTTTT.

The genes are TRBV5-4 and TRBJ1-1; TRBD1 agrees at 9 bases. Germline-derived CDR1 and CDR2 are SGHNT and YYREEE (reference sequence). V trimming: 5 bases; J trimming: 5 bases; junction bases outside the gene matches: 13. The CDR3 sequence is 16 residues long. The CDR3 sequence is CASRSGQGAGVTEAFF. The CDR3 DNA is TGTGCCAGCAGGTCGGGACAGGGCGCGGGGGTAACTGAAGCTTTCTTT.

This clone was seen once. The chain combines TRBV30 with TRBJ1-5; the D is unclear. The CDR3 sequence is 15 residues long. V lost 4 bases and J 5 bases, leaving 18 bases between the germline ends. CDR1 is GTSNPN and CDR2 is SVGIG in the germline V gene (reference sequence). The CDR3 DNA sequence: TGTGCCTGGAAAAGACGTGCGACTGGAGATCAGCCCCAGCATTTT. It codes for CAWKRRATGDQPQHF.

This chain connects TRBV5-1 to TRBJ2-6; D possibly corresponds to TRBD1 (5 bases). V was shortened by 7 bases and J by 3 bases, with 17 bases between the two germline ends. Looked up from germline, CDR1 is SGHRS and CDR2 is YFSETQ. The length of the CDR3 is 16 residues. CDR3 DNA sequence: TGCGCCAGCGGCCCGACAGCATCGGGTGGGGCCAACGTCCTGACTTTC. Its protein product is CASGPTASGGANVLTF. The full variable domain, with the rest looked up from reference TRBV5-1 and TRBJ2-6, is KAGVTQTPRYLIKTRGQQVTLSCSPISGHRSVSWYQQTPGQGLQFLFEYFSETQRNKGNFPGRFSGRQFSNSRSEMNVSTLELGDSALYLCASGPTASGGANVLTFGAGSRLTVL.

V usage is TRBV5-4 and J usage is TRBJ2-7; possibly TRBD1 for D (6 bases). CDR3 size: 15 residues. Deletions cut 1 base from V and 4 bases from J, with 15 bases between. Germline-derived CDR1 and CDR2 are SGHNT and YYREEE (reference sequence). The CDR3 here is CASSLIRGHYYEQYF. In DNA, the CDR3 is TGTGCCAGCAGCTTGATCAGGGGTCACTATTACGAGCAGTACTTC.

This clone has a single count. The V call is TRBV30, the J call TRBJ1-2; D unresolved. Germline CDR1 and CDR2: GTSNPN and SVGIG (reference sequence). Trimming left V 7 bases short and J 4 bases short, with 16 bases between. The CDR3 totals 13 residues. In DNA form, the CDR3 reads TGTGCCTACATGCCGGGCGGGCCCTATGGCTACACCTTC. Its translation is CAYMPGGPYGYTF.

This rearrangement joins TRBV6-5 to TRBJ1-2, with D possibly being TRBD1 (6 bases). The CDR3 length is 13 residues. The germline V gene encodes CDR1 MNHEY and CDR2 SVGAGI. Trimming removed 6 bases from V and 7 bases from J, with 15 bases in between. The CDR3 sequence is CASSLQGSGGYTF. The CDR3 bases are TGTGCCAGCAGCTTACAGGGCTCAGGTGGCTACACCTTC.